This TCR beta chain was captured in a study of Ad26.COV2.S vaccination and SARS-CoV-2 variants. The treatment: some 19 received Ad26.COV2.S at low or high dose, single or two shots; about 5 received placebo; per-sample allocation not given. On day 63 after the first injection, vaccine and placebo recipients gave samples. The V and J ends lost 4 bases and 4 bases respectively, with 9 bases between them. Germline V CDR1 and CDR2: SGHKS, YYEKEE (reference sequence). This CDR3 spans 12 amino acids. Produced via immunoSEQ multiplex PCR; TCRdb's table is partial and in-frame only. The sample holds approximately 400,000 clones, about 80% seen once.

Sequenced here: peripheral blood, sampled in a trial of Ad26.COV2.S vaccine versus placebo. This sequence was found in a person between 18 and 65 years old who received the Ad26.COV2.S COVID-19 vaccine or a placebo. This chain connects TRBV5-5 to TRBJ2-7, with D tentatively TRBD2 (5 bases). The CDR3: CASSTDFYEQYF. CDR3 nucleotide sequence: TGTGCCAGCAGCACGGACTTTTACGAGCAGTACTTC.